A single sample gave rise to the 19 T cell receptor beta chains below, sequenced in a study of control samples from healthy donors and cancer patients (dated by TCRdb to about 2020). Library preparation used the immunoSEQ multiplex PCR assay. This is the immuneACCESS table as TCRdb keeps it, with only in-frame sequences that have V and J called. A part of the clones is gone; compared with another copy, unresolved V genes explain less than half, and the rest is unexplained. Across this sample there are 80,000 to 100,000 clones, with roughly 92% seen only once. About 2.9% of the sample lies in the top ten. Sequences were obtained from blood. The receptors shown here come from a human donor in good health. The donor label of this sample is uncertain.

The gene calls are TRBV15 and TRBJ2-7; D possibly corresponds to TRBD1 (7 bases). V was pared by 5 bases and J by 3 bases, with 11 bases between. This CDR3 region has 13 residues. From germline, CDR1 is LNHNV and CDR2 YYDKDF (reference sequence). Written as DNA, the CDR3 is TGTGCCACCAGCCCAGGGGGAGGCTACGAGCAGTACTTC. Translated, it gives CATSPGGGYEQYF.

The chain is built from TRBV6-5 and TRBJ1-5; 10 nucleotides line up with TRBD1. V shed 4 bases and J 2 bases; nucleotides not matched to a gene: 2. CDR3 length equals 15 residues. Looked up from germline, CDR1 is MNHEY and CDR2 is SVGAGI. The CDR3 sequence: CASSSGTGGNQPQHF. DNA for the CDR3: TGTGCCAGCAGTTCGGGGACAGGGGGCAATCAGCCCCAGCATTTT.

The chain joins TRBV2 to TRBJ1-5; no firm D call. Trimming took 3 bases from V and 6 from J, leaving 9 bases between them. CDR3 length: 13 amino acids. CDR1 SNHLY and CDR2 FYNNEI come from the germline V gene. CDR3 residues: CASSDRGGQPQHF. CDR3 bases: TGTGCCAGCAGTGACCGGGGTGGTCAGCCCCAGCATTTT.

The rearrangement links TRBV10-3 to TRBJ2-5; TRBD1 matches 7 bases. V was pared by 6 bases and J by 7 bases, with 8 bases of the junction left unmatched. CDR3 length: 13 residues. Germline-derived CDR1 and CDR2 are ENHRY and SYGVKD. CDR3 residues: CAIRDTGEGTQYF. The CDR3 DNA sequence: TGTGCCATCAGGGATACAGGGGAAGGGACCCAGTACTTC.

The chain links TRBV9 to TRBJ1-2; D perhaps matches TRBD1 (5 bases). V was clipped by 6 bases and J by 2 bases, with 11 bases between them. Germline V lookup: CDR1 SGDLS, CDR2 YYNGEE. This CDR3 has 13 amino acids. CDR3 nucleotide sequence: TGTGCCAGCACCGCCCAGGGAAACTATGGCTACACCTTC. It yields the protein CASTAQGNYGYTF. Full variable domain (missing parts from reference TRBV9 and TRBJ1-2): DSGVTQTPKHLITATGQRVTLRCSPRSGDLSVYWYQQSLDQGLQFLIQYYNGEERAKGNILERFSAQQFPDLHSELNLSSLELGDSALYFCASTAQGNYGYTFGSGTRLTVV.

The chain combines TRBV11-2 with TRBJ1-1, with TRBD1 as a possible D gene (5 bases). The V gene's germline CDR1 is SGHAT and CDR2 FQNNGV. CDR3 size: 13 residues. The V end was cut by 1 base, the J end by 10 bases, with 13 bases between. The CDR3 coding sequence is TGTGCCAGCAGCTTAGGGTCAGGGAGTTTAGCTTTCTTT. Encoded protein: CASSLGSGSLAFF.

CDR3 region: CASSRGSANQPQHF. CDR3 coding DNA: TGTGCCAGCAGCAGGGGTTCAGCTAATCAGCCCCAGCATTTT. The genes are TRBV6-1 and TRBJ1-5; the D gene is possibly TRBD1 (6 bases). This CDR3 has 14 residues. V was shortened by 6 bases and J by 4 bases, with 13 bases between the two germline ends. CDR1 is MNHNS, CDR2 SASEGT, per germline.

The V and J genes are TRBV10-3 and TRBJ2-5; tentative D call: TRBD1 (6 bases). Germline-derived CDR1 and CDR2 are ENHRY and SYGVKD. The CDR3 sequence is 13 residues long. Between the trimmed V and J ends, which lost 6 bases and 4 bases, there was a span of 12 bases. DNA of the CDR3: TGTGCCATCAGCAACCGGGACACAGAGACCCAGTACTTC. Protein sequence: CAISNRDTETQYF.

In this sample, this clone turned up once. The chain combines TRBV19 with TRBJ1-1; the D gene is possibly TRBD1 (5 bases). The CDR3 runs 15 residues. CDR1 is LNHDA and CDR2 is SQIVND in the germline V gene (reference sequence). V was trimmed by 7 bases and J by 4 bases, leaving 19 bases between them. The CDR3 nucleotides are TGTGCCAGTATCTCGCCAACGGGGCGGAGCACTGAAGCTTTCTTT. This translates into CASISPTGRSTEAFF.

J is TRBJ2-5 and V is TRBV5-6; perhaps TRBD2 as D (7 bases). CDR3 length: 15 amino acids. Germline lookup yields CDR1 SGHDT and CDR2 YYEEEE. Trimming shortened V by 1 base and J by 1 base, and 11 bases separated the two germline ends. DNA for the CDR3: TGTGCCAGCAGCTTGTTTGCGGGGGCCCAAGAGACCCAGTACTTC. Protein product: CASSLFAGAQETQYF.

The gene calls are TRBV12-3 or TRBV12-4 and TRBJ1-1; D is ambiguous. The V end was cut by 6 bases, the J end by 6 bases, with 11 bases between. There are 12 residues in the CDR3. The CDR3, as DNA: TGTGCCAGCAGCCTTGGACGGGCTGAAGCTTTCTTT. Amino acid sequence: CASSLGRAEAFF.

The chain carries TRBV30 and TRBJ2-6; TRBD1 agrees at 9 bases. The ends lost 0 bases at V and 2 bases at J; junction bases unmatched: 17. The CDR3 consists of 21 residues. CDR1 GTSNPN and CDR2 SVGIG come from the germline V gene (reference sequence). The CDR3 bases are TGTGCCTGGAGTGTAACTCTCGGGACAGGGAGCTCAAGGGCTGGGGCCAACGTCCTGACTTTC. Translating gives CAWSVTLGTGSSRAGANVLTF.

The chain carries TRBV4-1 and TRBJ2-5, with 8 bases matching TRBD2. This CDR3 comprises 16 residues. Looked up from germline, CDR1 is MGHRA and CDR2 is YSYEKL. The V segment lost 1 base and the J segment 5 bases; nucleotides outside the gene matches: 9. CDR3 in DNA: TGCGCCAGCAGCCAAGGAACCGAGACTAGCGCGGAGACCCAGTACTTC. This gives the protein CASSQGTETSAETQYF.

The chain combines TRBV10-3 with TRBJ2-1, with D hard to call. Germline assignment: CDR1 ENHRY and CDR2 SYGVKD. There are 13 residues in the CDR3. The V end was cut by 10 bases, the J end by 8 bases, with 18 bases between. CDR3 residues: CATRILPGDEQFF. In nucleotides, the CDR3 is TGTGCCACCCGGATCCTCCCTGGGGATGAGCAGTTCTTC.

The rearrangement uses TRBV7-2 and TRBJ1-5, with D perhaps TRBD1 (5 bases). Germline V CDR1 and CDR2: SGHTA, FQGNSA. V was pared by 4 bases and J by 4 bases, with 8 bases between. This CDR3 has 13 residues. In DNA, the CDR3 is TGTGCCAGCAGCTCCCGGGGGAATCAGCCCCAGCATTTT. It translates to CASSSRGNQPQHF.

This clone has a single count. This chain connects TRBV6-1 to TRBJ1-2; D uncertain. V was cut by 0 bases and J by 6 bases, with 17 bases left in between. CDR3 size: 16 residues. Germline loops: CDR1 MNHNS, CDR2 SASEGT. This CDR3 is CASSEAKGERRHGYTF. The CDR3 DNA is TGTGCCAGCAGTGAAGCGAAGGGCGAGCGTCGGCATGGCTACACCTTC.

The rearrangement uses TRBV5-4 and TRBJ2-3; D is perhaps TRBD1 (5 bases). V was shortened by 0 bases and J by 3 bases, with 17 bases between the two germline ends. Germline lookup yields CDR1 SGHNT and CDR2 YYREEE (reference sequence). The CDR3 has 17 amino acids. The DNA of the CDR3 is TGTGCCAGCAGCTTGGCCATGGGCAGGGATGTGACAGATACGCAGTATTTT. This codes for CASSLAMGRDVTDTQYF. The variable domain in full, completed from reference TRBV5-4 and TRBJ2-3, reads ETGVTQSPTHLIKTRGQQVTLRCSSQSGHNTVSWYQQALGQGPQFIFQYYREEENGRGNFPPRFSGLQFPNYSSELNVNALELDDSALYLCASSLAMGRDVTDTQYFGPGTRLTVL.

The chain has TRBV14 and TRBJ1-1; 8 nucleotides line up with TRBD1. The V segment lost 2 bases and the J segment 5 bases; nucleotides outside the gene matches: 13. Germline V CDR1 and CDR2: SGHDN, FVKESK. The CDR3 length is 17 residues. The DNA for the CDR3 is TGTGCCAGCAGCCAAACAGGGGGAAGTTTAGTATGGACTGAAGCTTTCTTT. Amino acid sequence: CASSQTGGSLVWTEAFF.

The rearrangement joins TRBV2 to TRBJ1-1; TRBD1 aligns across 9 bases. Germline CDR1 and CDR2: SNHLY and FYNNEI. V was clipped by 6 bases and J by 8 bases; unmatched bases: 7. The length of the CDR3 is 13 residues. The CDR3 sequence is CASRKRTGDEAFF. In DNA, the CDR3 is TGTGCCAGCAGGAAACGGACAGGGGACGAAGCTTTCTTT.